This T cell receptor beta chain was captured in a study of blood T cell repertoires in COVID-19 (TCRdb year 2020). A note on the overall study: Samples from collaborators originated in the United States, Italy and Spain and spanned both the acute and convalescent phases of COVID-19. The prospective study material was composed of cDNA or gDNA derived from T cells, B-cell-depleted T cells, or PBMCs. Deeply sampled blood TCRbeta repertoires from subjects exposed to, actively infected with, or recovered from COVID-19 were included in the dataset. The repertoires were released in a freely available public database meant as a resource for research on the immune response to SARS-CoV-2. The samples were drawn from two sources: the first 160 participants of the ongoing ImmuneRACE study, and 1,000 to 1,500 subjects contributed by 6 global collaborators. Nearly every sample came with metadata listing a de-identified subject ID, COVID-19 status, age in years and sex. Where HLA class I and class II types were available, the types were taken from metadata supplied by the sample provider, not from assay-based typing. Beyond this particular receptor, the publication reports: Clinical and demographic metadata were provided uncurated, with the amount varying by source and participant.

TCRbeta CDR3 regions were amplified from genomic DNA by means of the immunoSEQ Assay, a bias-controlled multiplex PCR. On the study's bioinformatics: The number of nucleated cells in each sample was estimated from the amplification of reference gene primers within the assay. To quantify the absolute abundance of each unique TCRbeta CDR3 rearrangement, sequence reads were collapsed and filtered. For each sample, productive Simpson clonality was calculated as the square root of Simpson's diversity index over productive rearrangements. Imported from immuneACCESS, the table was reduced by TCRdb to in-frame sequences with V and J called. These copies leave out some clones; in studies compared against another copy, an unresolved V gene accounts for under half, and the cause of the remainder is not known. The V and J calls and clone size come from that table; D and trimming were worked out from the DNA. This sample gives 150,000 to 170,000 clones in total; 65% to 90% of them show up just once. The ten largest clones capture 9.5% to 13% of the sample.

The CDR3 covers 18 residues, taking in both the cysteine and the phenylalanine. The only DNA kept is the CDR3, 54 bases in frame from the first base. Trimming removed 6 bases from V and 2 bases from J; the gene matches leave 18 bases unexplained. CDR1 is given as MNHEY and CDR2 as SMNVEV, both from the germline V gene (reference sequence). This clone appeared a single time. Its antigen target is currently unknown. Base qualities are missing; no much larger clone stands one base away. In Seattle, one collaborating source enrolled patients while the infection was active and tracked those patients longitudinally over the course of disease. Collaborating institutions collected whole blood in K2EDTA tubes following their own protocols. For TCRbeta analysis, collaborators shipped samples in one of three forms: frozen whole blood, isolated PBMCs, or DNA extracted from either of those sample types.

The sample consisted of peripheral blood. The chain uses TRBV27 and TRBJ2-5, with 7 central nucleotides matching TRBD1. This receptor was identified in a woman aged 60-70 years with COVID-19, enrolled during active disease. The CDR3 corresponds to CASSPRPFYSTGQETQYF. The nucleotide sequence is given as TGTGCCAGCAGCCCACGCCCCTTTTACTCGACAGGGCAAGAGACCCAGTACTTC.